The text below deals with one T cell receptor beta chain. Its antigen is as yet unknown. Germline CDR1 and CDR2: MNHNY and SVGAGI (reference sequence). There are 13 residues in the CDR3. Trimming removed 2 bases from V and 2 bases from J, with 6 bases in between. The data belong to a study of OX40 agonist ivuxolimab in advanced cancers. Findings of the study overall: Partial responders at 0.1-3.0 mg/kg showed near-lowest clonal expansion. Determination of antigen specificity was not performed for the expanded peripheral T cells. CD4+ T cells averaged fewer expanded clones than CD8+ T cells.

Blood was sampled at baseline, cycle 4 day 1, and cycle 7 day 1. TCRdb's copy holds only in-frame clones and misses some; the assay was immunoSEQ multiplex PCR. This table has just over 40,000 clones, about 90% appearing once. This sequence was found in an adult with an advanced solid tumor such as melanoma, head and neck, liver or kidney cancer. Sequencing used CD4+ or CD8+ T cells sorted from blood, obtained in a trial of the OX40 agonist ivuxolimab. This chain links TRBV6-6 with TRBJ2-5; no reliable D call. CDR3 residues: CASSYRLQETQYF. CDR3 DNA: TGTGCCAGCAGTTACAGGCTGCAAGAGACCCAGTACTTC.